The rows below give T cell receptor beta chains drawn from one sample of a study of response to subunit inactivated influenza vaccine. One entry per CDR3 protein, called by TCRdb with MiXCR from the RT-PCR reads. This repertoire shows a few hundred thousand distinct CDR3 sequences, approximately 15% found once; its top ten account for roughly 11%. The sequencing here drew on PBMCs from blood, taken 11 to 12 days after vaccination. The receptors were gathered from a man aged 45-65 years who received an inactivated influenza vaccine. The CDR3 runs from the conserved cysteine through the conserved F or W. Each record gives: J gene, clone size, V gene, D gene, CDR3 DNA, CDR3 protein. D genes are given only for firm matches. Part of the rows lack a size; the others show once, few, many or a class for expanded clones.

>TRBJ2-2|few|TRBV20-1|-
TGCAGTGCTAAAGGTGGTTTTGTGGGGGCCGGGGAGCTGTTTTTT
CSAKGGFVGAGELFF
>TRBJ1-1|few|TRBV6-1|TRBD1
TGTGCCAGCAGGCCCGGGACAGGTTTCACTGAAGCTTTCTTT
CASRPGTGFTEAFF
>TRBJ2-1|-|TRBV14|-
TGTGCCAGCAGCCAAGCCGCGGGGTTCTCCTACAATGAGCAGTTCTTC
CASSQAAGFSYNEQFF
>TRBJ2-7|-|TRBV5-6|-
TGTGCCAGCAGCTTGGTGCCGGGGATGGACCTGGAAGAGCAGTACTTC
CASSLVPGMDLEEQYF
>TRBJ1-1|few|TRBV6-2/TRBV6-3|TRBD1
TGTGCCAGCAGTTTTCAGGGGGCTGGCACTGAAGCTTTCTTT
CASSFQGAGTEAFF
>TRBJ2-5|-|TRBV14|-
TGTGCCAGCAGCCAAGGAGGTACGATCCTCCAAGAGACCCAGTACTTC
CASSQGGTILQETQYF
>TRBJ2-1|-|TRBV5-1|TRBD2
TGCGCCAGCAGCTTGGTAGCGGGAGAATCATATGAGCAGTTCTTC
CASSLVAGESYEQFF
>TRBJ2-2|few|TRBV20-1|TRBD2
TGCAGTGCTCACCTCACTAGCGGGATGAGGACCGGGGAGCTGTTTTTT
CSAHLTSGMRTGELFF
>TRBJ2-7|-|TRBV20-1|-
TGCAGTGCCCTACTGAGCGGTTACTCCTACGAGCAGTACTTC
CSALLSGYSYEQYF
>TRBJ2-1|-|TRBV2|-
TGTGCCAGCAGGGAGGGCCTTACTTTCGAGCAGTTCTTC
CASREGLTFEQFF
>TRBJ1-2|few|TRBV2|-
TGTGCCAGCAGTGGGGCCTTTAACTATGGCTACACCTTC
CASSGAFNYGYTF
>TRBJ2-1|many|TRBV19|-
TGTGCCAGTAGTGGACTCGACAGCTACAATGAGCAGTTCTTC
CASSGLDSYNEQFF
>TRBJ2-7|many|TRBV5-1|-
TGCGCCAGCAGCCTTTCCGGGACGGGCTCCTACGAGCAGTACTTC
CASSLSGTGSYEQYF
>TRBJ2-1|-|TRBV5-1|TRBD2
TGCGCCAGCAGCTTGTGGGGGGGGAATGAGCAGTTCTTC
CASSLWGGNEQFF
>TRBJ2-3|-|TRBV5-1|-
TGCGCCAGCAGCGCCACCGGGACTCATACGCAGTATTTT
CASSATGTHTQYF